These 10 T cell receptor beta chains came from one sample sequenced in a study of T cell repertoires in cytomegalovirus infection. A single record per CDR3 protein comes from TCRdb applying MiXCR to the reads. The sample lists roughly 570,000 distinct CDR3 sequences, almost 40% occurring once. These TCRs are of unknown antigen specificity. Sequenced here: cultured PBMCs, sampled from culture after CMV antigen stimulation. Every receptor here comes from a human donor in good health (CMV status not recorded). Some clones in this sample may be carry-over from other donors' samples.

This chain uses TRBV7-2 with TRBJ1-1, with TRBD1 as a possible D gene (5 bases). In germline, CDR1 is SGHTA, CDR2 FQGNSA. With 1 base removed from V and 0 bases from J, the gap between germline ends came to 12 bases. CDR3 length equals 16 residues. The CDR3 bases are TGTGCCAGCAGCTTAGAGGCAGGGAGGATGAACACTGAAGCTTTCTTT. Its protein is CASSLEAGRMNTEAFF.

V is TRBV4-1 and J is TRBJ1-4; D is undetermined. Germline V gene sequence: CDR1 MGHRA, CDR2 YSYEKL. V lost 4 bases, J lost 6 bases, and 12 bases lay in between. This CDR3 is 14 amino acids long. The CDR3 is CASSLAATDEKLFF. CDR3 bases: TGCGCCAGCAGCCTTGCGGCAACAGATGAAAAACTGTTTTTT.

The gene calls are TRBV6-2 or TRBV6-3 and TRBJ2-1, with TRBD1 matching 9 bases. CDR1 and CDR2 from the germline V gene are MNHEY and SVGEGT. V lost 6 bases, J lost 6 bases, and 12 bases stayed unmatched. The CDR3 has 16 residues. CDR3 nucleotide sequence: TGTGCCAGCAGATCGCCGGGACAGGGATCGGGCAATGAGCAGTTCTTC. Amino acid sequence: CASRSPGQGSGNEQFF.

V is TRBV23-1 and J is TRBJ2-7, with D maybe TRBD2 (6 bases). TRBV23-1 is designated an ORF whose function remains uncertain. The CDR3 length is 15 residues. Trimming shortened V by 10 bases and J by 3 bases, and 22 bases separated the two germline ends. The CDR3 reads CATADLGGGNYEQYF. The CDR3 DNA is TGCGCCACCGCAGACCTCGGGGGAGGAAACTACGAGCAGTACTTC.

In this sample, this clonotype turned up once. CDR3 protein: CAISGGLAEDNEQFF. In DNA, the CDR3 is TGTGCCATCAGTGGTGGACTAGCGGAGGACAATGAGCAGTTCTTC. The rearrangement uses TRBV10-3 and TRBJ2-1; 10 bases line up with TRBD2. V lost 4 bases to trimming and J lost 5 bases; unmatched junction nucleotides: 5. This CDR3 has 15 residues. The germline CDR1 and CDR2 sequences are ENHRY and SYGVKD.

The chain recombines TRBV7-3 with TRBJ2-3; 8 nucleotides line up with TRBD2. The germline gives CDR1 SGHTA, CDR2 FQGTGA. The CDR3 runs to 16 residues. Trimming took 5 bases from V and 2 from J; bases not matched to a gene: 9. The CDR3 nucleotides are TGTGCCAGCAGCGTCGTAACCGGGAGGGCCACAGATACGCAGTATTTT. Amino acid sequence: CASSVVTGRATDTQYF.

V gene TRBV27 combines with J gene TRBJ1-5; D is unclear. Germline CDR1 reads MNHEY; CDR2 reads SMNVEV (reference sequence). The CDR3 consists of 17 residues. The V gene lost 3 bases and the J gene lost 3 bases, with 18 bases spanning the gap. CDR3 nucleotide sequence: TGTGCCAGCAGTTTCGCCTCAGTGACGGGATACAATCAGCCCCAGCATTTT. This translates into CASSFASVTGYNQPQHF.

The V and J genes are TRBV7-6 and TRBJ2-7; D is possibly TRBD2 (5 bases). The CDR3 is 15 residues long. The V end was cut by 5 bases, the J end by 6 bases, with 20 bases between. The germline CDR1 and CDR2 sequences are SGHVS and FNYEAQ. In nucleotides, the CDR3 is TGTGCCAGCAGCCCCCCCCGGGAAGGTTCTTGCGAGCAGTACTTC. Encoded protein: CASSPPREGSCEQYF.

This clonotype was recorded at least ten times. The chain couples TRBV7-2 to TRBJ1-2; D unresolved. This CDR3 comprises 15 residues. The germline CDR1 and CDR2 sequences are SGHTA and FQGNSA. The V end lost 4 bases, the J end lost 0 bases, and 12 bases lay between the germline ends. CDR3 nucleotide sequence: TGTGCCAGCAGCTCCCTGCCAACTTCTAACTATGGCTACACCTTC. Protein: CASSSLPTSNYGYTF.

The genes are TRBV20-1 and TRBJ1-1; D remains ambiguous. V shed 3 bases and J shed 5 bases, with 10 bases lying between them. The CDR3 totals 12 residues. CDR1 and CDR2 from the germline V gene are DFQATT and SNEGSKA (reference sequence). The chain's CDR3 is CSARVPGTEAFF. The CDR3 nucleotides are TGCAGTGCTAGGGTCCCGGGGACTGAAGCTTTCTTT.